This is a list of T cell receptor beta chains from one sample in a study of PD-1 blockade in classical Hodgkin lymphoma. Produced via immunoSEQ multiplex PCR; TCRdb's table is partial and in-frame only. The sample lists tens of thousands of clones; roughly nine tenths were seen once. The source material was peripheral blood mononuclear cells (PBMCs), sampled before the second cycle of nivolumab. The source of these receptors is a human donor with classical Hodgkin lymphoma. Each CDR3 is given with its conserved first and last residue. The D gene is left open where the match is weak. Some rows have no size entry. The others give once, few or many, or a class for an expanded clone.

cdr3_aa,cdr3_nt,j_call,v_call,d_call,clone_size
CATSRDPPGLAANEQFF,TGTGCCACCAGCAGAGATCCCCCGGGACTAGCTGCCAATGAGCAGTTCTTC,TRBJ2-1,TRBV15,TRBD2,.
CASSLVGGRAGELFF,TGTGCCAGCAGTTTGGTCGGGGGGCGCGCCGGGGAGCTGTTTTTT,TRBJ2-2,TRBV27,.,.
CAWSVGRVKGYNEQFF,TGTGCCTGGAGTGTAGGAAGGGTGAAGGGTTACAATGAGCAGTTCTTC,TRBJ2-1,TRBV30,.,.
CASSRGLVPYNEQFF,TGTGCCAGCAGCCGAGGACTAGTGCCTTACAATGAGCAGTTCTTC,TRBJ2-1,TRBV6-5,TRBD2,.
CASRTGAKGEQYF,TGTGCCAGCAGGACAGGGGCCAAGGGTGAGCAGTACTTC,TRBJ2-7,TRBV28,TRBD1,.
CASRSLDRRYSGANVLTF,TGTGCCAGCAGATCCTTGGACAGGAGATACTCTGGGGCCAACGTCCTGACTTTC,TRBJ2-6,TRBV28,TRBD1,.
CASSEARWGSGGLKETQYF,TGTGCCAGCAGTGAAGCAAGGTGGGGTAGCGGGGGCCTTAAAGAGACCCAGTACTTC,TRBJ2-5,TRBV2,TRBD2,.
CASSPTSASSYNEQFF,TGCGCCAGCAGCCCAACTAGCGCGAGCTCCTACAATGAGCAGTTCTTC,TRBJ2-1,TRBV4-1,TRBD2,.
CASSGKTPGMEKLFF,TGTGCCAGCAGTGGCAAGACACCTGGCATGGAAAAACTGTTTTTT,TRBJ1-4,TRBV28,.,.
CATRIMFGQGETSYEQYF,TGCGCCACCCGGATTATGTTTGGCCAGGGGGAAACCTCCTACGAGCAGTACTTC,TRBJ2-7,TRBV10-2,TRBD1,.
CASSRRLAGGGEQFF,TGTGCCAGCAGCCGACGACTAGCGGGAGGTGGTGAGCAGTTCTTC,TRBJ2-1,TRBV7-8,TRBD2,.
CASRLDREDYGYTF,TGTGCCAGCAGATTGGACAGGGAGGACTATGGCTACACCTTC,TRBJ1-2,TRBV28,TRBD1,.
CASSEGVAGVTDTQYF,TGTGCCAGCAGTGAGGGGGTAGCGGGAGTCACAGATACGCAGTATTTT,TRBJ2-3,TRBV9,TRBD2,.
CASSRGPGVETQYF,TGCGCCAGCAGCCGGGGCCCCGGCGTGGAGACCCAGTACTTC,TRBJ2-5,TRBV5-1,.,.
CATYSEKLFF,TGTGCCACCTACAGTGAAAAACTGTTTTTT,TRBJ1-4,TRBV6-1,.,once
CASSFGTDMNTEAFF,TGTGCCAGCAGTTTTGGGACAGACATGAACACTGAAGCTTTCTTT,TRBJ1-1,TRBV28,TRBD1,.
CASSQARDGYEQYF,TGCGCCAGCAGCCAAGCCCGGGACGGCTACGAGCAGTACTTC,TRBJ2-7,TRBV4-1,.,few
CASRLAGGFQETQYF,TGTGCCAGCAGATTAGCGGGGGGGTTCCAAGAGACCCAGTACTTC,TRBJ2-5,TRBV5-6,TRBD2,.
CASSPRDRGLPDTQYF,TGTGCCAGCTCACCGCGGGACAGGGGCTTGCCAGATACGCAGTATTTT,TRBJ2-3,TRBV18,TRBD1,.
CASSVAAAPSTDTQYF,TGTGCCAGCAGCGTAGCCGCCGCACCTAGCACAGATACGCAGTATTTT,TRBJ2-3,TRBV9,.,.
CATQGYNEKLFF,TGTGCCACCCAGGGATATAATGAAAAACTGTTTTTT,TRBJ1-4,TRBV6-1,.,once
CASRGVGWGYTF,TGTGCCAGCAGAGGGGTAGGGTGGGGCTACACCTTC,TRBJ1-2,TRBV5-4,.,.
CASGRSYNEQFF,TGTGCTAGTGGGCGGAGTTACAATGAGCAGTTCTTC,TRBJ2-1,TRBV5-6,.,.
CATSRDAPSGGLGAKNIQYF,TGTGCCACCAGCAGAGATGCCCCTAGCGGGGGGCTTGGTGCCAAAAACATTCAGTACTTC,TRBJ2-4,TRBV15,TRBD2,once
CSGGQGHYGYTF,TGCAGCGGTGGACAGGGACACTATGGCTACACCTTC,TRBJ1-2,TRBV29-1,TRBD1,.
CASSREIMEQFF,TGTGCCAGCAGCCGAGAGATAATGGAGCAGTTCTTC,TRBJ2-1,TRBV7-9,.,.
CAIQGSYNSPLHF,TGTGCCATCCAGGGTTCCTATAATTCACCCCTCCACTTT,TRBJ1-6,TRBV10-3,.,few
CASSDVRSYEQYF,TGTGCCAGCAGTGATGTCCGTTCCTACGAGCAGTACTTC,TRBJ2-7,TRBV6-6,.,.
CASGRTPKDEQYF,TGTGCCAGCGGGCGCACCCCCAAAGACGAGCAGTACTTC,TRBJ2-7,TRBV6-4,.,.
CASSFGGGNNEQFF,TGTGCCAGCAGCTTCGGGGGAGGAAACAATGAGCAGTTCTTC,TRBJ2-1,TRBV7-8,.,.
CASSQDVQVGVSPLHF,TGCGCCAGCAGCCAAGACGTACAGGTGGGGGTTTCACCCCTCCACTTT,TRBJ1-6,TRBV4-1,.,.
CASSSEPSSGNTIYF,TGTGCCAGCAGTTCTGAACCTTCCTCTGGAAACACCATATATTTT,TRBJ1-3,TRBV2,.,.
CASSDRDRALEQYF,TGTGCCAGCAGCGACCGGGACAGGGCGCTCGAGCAGTACTTC,TRBJ2-7,TRBV7-9,TRBD1,.
CASSRHWTSGRKNEQFF,TGCGCCAGCAGCCGACACTGGACTAGCGGGAGGAAAAATGAGCAGTTCTTC,TRBJ2-1,TRBV5-1,TRBD2,.
CASSSPEYF,TGTGCCAGCAGCTCCCCGGAGTACTTC,TRBJ2-5,TRBV2,.,.
CASSPPGQGEETQYF,TGTGCCAGCAGCCCGCCGGGACAAGGAGAAGAGACCCAGTACTTC,TRBJ2-5,TRBV27,.,.
CASSRLGLSSTDTQYF,TGCGCCAGCAGCCGCCTGGGACTCTCTAGCACAGATACGCAGTATTTT,TRBJ2-3,TRBV4-1,.,.
CASSAVRSRRYEQYF,TGTGCCAGCAGCGCAGTCAGGTCCCGCCGCTACGAGCAGTACTTC,TRBJ2-7,TRBV11-2,.,.
CASSDTNNEQFF,TGCGCCAGCAGCGATACAAACAATGAGCAGTTCTTC,TRBJ2-1,TRBV5-1,.,.
CASSEVAWWSQNTGELFF,TGTGCCAGCAGTGAAGTGGCGTGGTGGTCACAGAACACCGGGGAGCTGTTTTTT,TRBJ2-2,TRBV6-1,.,.
CTSSQPGQGRRFYGYTF,TGCACCAGCAGCCAACCGGGACAGGGTCGTCGGTTCTATGGCTACACCTTC,TRBJ1-2,TRBV1,.,.
CAISDQGGEKLFF,TGTGCCATCAGTGACCAGGGAGGGGAAAAACTGTTTTTT,TRBJ1-4,TRBV10-3,.,.
CASSLGWGLATHNEQFF,TGTGCCAGCAGCTTGGGGTGGGGGCTAGCCACACACAATGAGCAGTTCTTC,TRBJ2-1,TRBV5-6,.,.
CASSPASISGNTIYF,TGTGCCAGCTCACCCGCCAGCATCTCTGGAAACACCATATATTTT,TRBJ1-3,TRBV18,.,.
CASSSGTLTDTQYF,TGTGCCAGCAGTTCAGGGACACTCACAGATACGCAGTATTTT,TRBJ2-3,TRBV27,.,.
CASSQEETQYF,TGTGCCAGCTCACAGGAAGAGACCCAGTACTTC,TRBJ2-5,TRBV18,.,.
CASSLGVGRANTGELFF,TGTGCCAGCAGCTTAGGAGTGGGGAGGGCGAACACCGGGGAGCTGTTTTTT,TRBJ2-2,TRBV7-6,TRBD2,.
CASSLPEVGDRNQPQHF,TGTGCCAGCAGTTTACCGGAGGTGGGGGACAGAAATCAGCCCCAGCATTTT,TRBJ1-5,TRBV27,TRBD1,.
CASSPTGSNTEAFF,TGTGCCAGCAGCCCTACCGGGAGTAACACTGAAGCTTTCTTT,TRBJ1-1,TRBV7-8,.,.
CASSLLPGTGAHRNTEAFF,TGTGCCAGCAGTTTATTGCCTGGGACAGGGGCGCATAGGAACACTGAAGCTTTCTTT,TRBJ1-1,TRBV28,TRBD1,.
CASSFYSTNTGELFF,TGTGCCAGCAGCTTCTACTCTACGAACACCGGGGAGCTGTTTTTT,TRBJ2-2,TRBV11-2,.,.
CASSIVYRGSAEQYF,TGTGCCAGTAGTATTGTCTACAGGGGCAGTGCCGAGCAGTACTTC,TRBJ2-7,TRBV19,TRBD1,.
CASSHRDGDNSPLHF,TGCGCCAGCAGCCATCGGGACGGAGATAATTCACCCCTCCACTTT,TRBJ1-6,TRBV4-1,.,few
CASSLAGGGTEAFF,TGTGCCAGCAGCTTAGCAGGGGGGGGAACTGAAGCTTTCTTT,TRBJ1-1,TRBV7-8,.,.
CASSNRDDYNEQFF,TGTGCCAGCAGTAACCGGGACGACTACAATGAGCAGTTCTTC,TRBJ2-1,TRBV6-5,.,.
CSVEATGGRAYEQYF,TGCAGCGTTGAAGCTACCGGCGGGAGGGCCTACGAGCAGTACTTC,TRBJ2-7,TRBV29-1,TRBD2,.
CASSQVTKPYEQYF,TGCGCCAGCAGCCAAGTGACAAAACCCTACGAGCAGTACTTC,TRBJ2-7,TRBV4-1,.,.